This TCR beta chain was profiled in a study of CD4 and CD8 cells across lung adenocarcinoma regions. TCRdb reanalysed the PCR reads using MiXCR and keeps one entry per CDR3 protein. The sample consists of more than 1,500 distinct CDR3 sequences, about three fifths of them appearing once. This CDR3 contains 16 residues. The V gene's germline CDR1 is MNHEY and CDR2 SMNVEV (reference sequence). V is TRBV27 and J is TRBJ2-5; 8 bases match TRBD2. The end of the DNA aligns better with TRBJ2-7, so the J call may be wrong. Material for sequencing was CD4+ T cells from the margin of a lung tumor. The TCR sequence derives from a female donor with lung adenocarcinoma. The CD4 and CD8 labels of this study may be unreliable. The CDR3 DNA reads TGTGCCAGCAGTACCCTAACTAGCGGCTATACCTACGAGCAGTACTTC. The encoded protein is CASSTLTSGYTYEQYF.